One sample yielded the 26 T cell receptor beta chains listed below, sequenced in a study of T cell repertoires in cytomegalovirus infection. TCRdb re-called the reads through MiXCR, storing one row per CDR3 protein. There are about 490,000 distinct CDR3 sequences in the sample; around a quarter occur only once, and roughly 13% lies in the top ten. The sequenced material came from PBMCs. Receptor source: a human donor in good health (CMV status not recorded). Some clones in this sample may be carry-over from other donors' samples.

This clonotype was found many times. The CDR3 here is CASSPHREGYTF. As DNA, the CDR3 is TGTGCCAGCAGCCCTCACAGGGAGGGCTACACCTTC. The chain uses TRBV7-2 and TRBJ1-2; a weak D match, TRBD1 (6 bases). The germline V gene has CDR1 SGHTA and CDR2 FQGNSA. V was clipped by 5 bases and J by 8 bases, with 12 bases between them. This CDR3 has 12 amino acids. The full variable domain, with the rest looked up from reference TRBV7-2 and TRBJ1-2, is GAGVSQSPSNKVTEKGKDVELRCDPISGHTALYWYRQSLGQGLEFLIYFQGNSAPDKSGLPSDRFSAERTGGSVSTLTIQRTQQEDSAVYLCASSPHREGYTFGSGTRLTVV.

The rearrangement joins TRBV11-1 to TRBJ1-1; weak D call: TRBD1 (6 bases). This CDR3 is built from 13 residues. V gave up 4 bases and J gave up 6 bases, with 12 bases separating them. CDR1 and CDR2 (germline): SGHAT, FQDESV (reference sequence). The CDR3 DNA sequence: TGTGCCAGCAGCTCCCAAGGGGGTGCTGAAGCTTTCTTT. This encodes CASSSQGGAEAFF. Based on the CDR3 plus reference TRBV11-1 and TRBJ1-1, the full variable domain is EAEVAQSPRYKITEKSQAVAFWCDPISGHATLYWYRQILGQGPELLVQFQDESVVDDSQLPKDRFSAERLKGVDSTLKIQPAELGDSAMYLCASSSQGGAEAFFGQGTRLTVV.

The rearrangement joins TRBV12-3 or TRBV12-4 to TRBJ2-6, with a tentative D call TRBD2 (6 bases). There are 15 residues in the CDR3. With 6 bases removed from V and 2 bases from J, the gap between germline ends came to 11 bases. This CDR3 is CASSPRETGANVLTF. DNA of the CDR3: TGTGCCAGCAGCCCTCGGGAGACTGGGGCCAACGTCCTGACTTTC.

The CDR3 DNA reads as TGTGCCAGTACACGGATGAACACTGAAGCTTTCTTT. This sequence encodes CASTRMNTEAFF. The chain carries TRBV6-2 or TRBV6-3 and TRBJ1-1; D unclear. Germline V CDR1 and CDR2: MNHEY, SVGEGT. Between the trimmed V and J ends, which lost 9 bases and 0 bases, there was a span of 8 bases. The CDR3 covers 12 residues.

This clonotype was counted at least ten times. This chain joins TRBV7-2 and TRBJ2-5; TRBD2 agrees at 13 bases. The CDR3 loop spans 17 amino acids. Germline lookup yields CDR1 SGHTA and CDR2 FQGNSA. J was trimmed by 4 bases and V by 8 bases; bases with no gene match: 13. CDR3 region: CASRLAGGATAGETQYF. The CDR3 DNA reads as TGTGCCAGCCGACTAGCGGGAGGCGCTACTGCTGGAGAGACCCAGTACTTC.

The V call is TRBV6-2 or TRBV6-3, the J call TRBJ2-3; 8 bases align to TRBD1. This CDR3 spans 17 amino acids. Germline V gene lookup returns CDR1 MNHEY and CDR2 SVGEGT. V lost 0 bases to trimming and J lost 7 bases; unmatched junction nucleotides: 12. CDR3 DNA sequence: TGTGCCAGCAGTTACTCGGGACAGGATGGGGCCAGGCATACGCAGTATTTT. It translates to CASSYSGQDGARHTQYF.

The chain has TRBV6-9 and TRBJ1-1; D is perhaps TRBD1 (5 bases). Germline values: CDR1 MNHGY, CDR2 SVAAGI. The CDR3 length is 14 residues. V was cut by 8 bases and J by 0 bases, with 13 bases left in between. This chain's CDR3 is CASSSGGMNTEAFF. The CDR3 coding sequence is TGTGCCAGCTCCTCCGGGGGGATGAACACTGAAGCTTTCTTT.

This clonotype appeared a few times. V and J are TRBV7-9 and TRBJ2-7; D is tentatively TRBD1 or TRBD2 (6 bases each). The V end was cut by 4 bases, the J end by 2 bases, with 15 bases between. Germline V gene lookup returns CDR1 SEHNR and CDR2 FQNEAQ (reference sequence). There are 15 residues in the CDR3. CDR3 in DNA: TGTGCCAGCAGCTGGGGAGGACAGTGGCCCTACGAGCAGTACTTC. Encoded protein: CASSWGGQWPYEQYF.

The chain has TRBV20-1 and TRBJ2-1; D is possibly TRBD2 (6 bases). With 6 bases removed from V and 3 bases from J, the gap between germline ends came to 15 bases. CDR1 DFQATT and CDR2 SNEGSKA come from the germline V gene (reference sequence). The length of the CDR3 is 14 residues. The CDR3 here is CSAHRSGLYNEQFF. The DNA of the CDR3 is TGCAGTGCGCACCGAAGCGGGCTCTACAATGAGCAGTTCTTC.

The chain links TRBV28 to TRBJ2-7; possible D gene TRBD1, 6 bases. Trimming stripped 4 bases from V and 7 bases from J, with 23 bases between. The germline CDR1 and CDR2 sequences are MDHEN and SYDVKM. The CDR3 sequence is 16 residues long. CDR3 sequence: CASSSRVQGNIMEQYF. The CDR3 DNA reads TGTGCCAGCAGTTCCAGGGTACAGGGTAACATAATGGAGCAGTACTTC.

This clonotype was observed a few times. V is TRBV7-8 and J is TRBJ1-3; D call uncertain. This CDR3 contains 15 residues. Germline CDR1 is SGHVS and CDR2 is FQNEAQ. V was shortened by 5 bases and J by 2 bases, with 13 bases between the two germline ends. In DNA, the CDR3 is TGTGCCAGCAGCCAGACTGAACTCACTGGAAACACCATATATTTT. This translates into CASSQTELTGNTIYF.

The chain employs TRBV6-1 and TRBJ1-1; the D gene is possibly TRBD1 (6 bases). The length of the CDR3 is 13 residues. Germline V gene sequence: CDR1 MNHNS, CDR2 SASEGT. Trimming shortened V by 2 bases and J by 9 bases, and 13 bases separated the two germline ends. As DNA, the CDR3 is TGTGCCAGCAGTGAAAGGTACAGGGCCCAAGCTTTCTTT. Amino acid sequence: CASSERYRAQAFF.

The V gene is TRBV5-1, the J gene TRBJ1-2; D call uncertain. This CDR3 spans 13 amino acids. The germline V and J ends were trimmed by 4 bases and 3 bases, with 10 bases remaining between them. The V gene's germline CDR1 is SGHRS and CDR2 YFSETQ. The chain's CDR3 is CASSQNTDYGYTF. As DNA, the CDR3 is TGCGCCAGCAGCCAAAACACGGACTATGGCTACACCTTC.

This clonotype has at least ten counts. The chain combines TRBV7-6 with TRBJ2-5, with TRBD2 matching 12 bases. V lost 6 bases, J lost 5 bases, and 13 bases stayed unmatched. From germline, CDR1 is SGHVS and CDR2 FNYEAQ. The CDR3 runs to 17 residues. The CDR3 region has the DNA TGTGCCAGCAGTCCTGACTCTAGCGGGAGGGTATGGGAGACCCAGTACTTC. Protein product: CASSPDSSGRVWETQYF.

This clonotype was counted between two and nine times. V is TRBV20-1 and J is TRBJ2-1; 11 bases agree with TRBD2. This CDR3 is 15 amino acids long. CDR1 is DFQATT and CDR2 is SNEGSKA in the germline V gene (reference sequence). Trimming cost V 3 bases and J 4 bases; bases outside gene matches: 5. The CDR3 nucleotides are TGCAGTGCTAGCCCCCTAGCGGGAGGTTACAATGAGCAGTTCTTC. Residues: CSASPLAGGYNEQFF.

This clonotype was counted between two and nine times. This sequence joins TRBV23-1 and TRBJ2-7; D unclear. TRBV23-1 is annotated as an ORF whose role is uncertain. Trimming pared 0 bases from V and 3 bases from J, leaving 9 bases between. The CDR3 has 14 amino acids. DNA for the CDR3: TGCGCCAGCAGTCAATCGAGGCATTTCTACGAGCAGTACGTC. Protein product: CASSQSRHFYEQYV.

The chain has TRBV7-6 and TRBJ2-1; D is undetermined. Germline CDR1 is SGHVS and CDR2 is FNYEAQ. Trimming pared 2 bases from V and 0 bases from J, leaving 8 bases between. This CDR3 is built from 15 residues. The CDR3 bases are TGTGCCAGCAGCTTAAATCCTAGCTCCTACAATGAGCAGTTCTTC. Its protein product is CASSLNPSSYNEQFF. The variable domain in full, with the rest retrieved from reference TRBV7-6 and TRBJ2-1, is GAGVSQSPRYKVTKRGQDVALRCDPISGHVSLYWYRQALGQGPEFLTYFNYEAQQDKSGLPNDRFSAERPEGSISTLTIQRTEQRDSAMYRCASSLNPSSYNEQFFGPGTRLTVL.

The table lists this clonotype with a few counts. This chain joins TRBV28 and TRBJ2-7; TRBD2 aligns across 13 bases. Per the germline V gene, CDR1 is MDHEN and CDR2 is SYDVKM. V lost 6 bases to trimming and J lost 7 bases; unmatched junction nucleotides: 9. This CDR3 is built from 15 residues. The CDR3 sequence is CASRPLAGGLREQYF. The CDR3 DNA follows: TGTGCCAGCAGGCCACTAGCGGGAGGGCTGCGGGAGCAGTACTTC. The full variable domain, in which reference TRBV28 and TRBJ2-7 provide the parts outside the CDR3, is DVKVTQSSRYLVKRTGEKVFLECVQDMDHENMFWYRQDPGLGLRLIYFSYDVKMKEKGDIPEGYSVSREKKERFSLILESASTNQTSMYLCASRPLAGGLREQYFGPGTRLTVT.

The sample holds many counts of this clonotype. V and J are TRBV7-6 and TRBJ2-1; D may be TRBD1 or TRBD2 (5 bases each). This CDR3 has 13 amino acids. CDR1 is SGHVS and CDR2 is FNYEAQ in the germline V gene. Trimming pared 5 bases from V and 9 bases from J, leaving 14 bases between. In DNA, the CDR3 is TGTGCCAGCAGCAGCCGGGACGATGGTGAGCAGTTCTTC. Translation gives CASSSRDDGEQFF.

In this sample, this clonotype turned up a few times. The V call is TRBV7-9, the J call TRBJ2-2; TRBD1 is a possible D gene (5 bases). Germline assignment: CDR1 SEHNR and CDR2 FQNEAQ (reference sequence). This CDR3 has 15 residues. Trimming cost V 4 bases and J 8 bases, with 17 bases left between them. Written as DNA, the CDR3 is TGTGCCAGCAGCTCCGGCAATGGGGCCTTAGGGGAGCTGTTTTTT. This gives the protein CASSSGNGALGELFF.

V and J are TRBV12-3 or TRBV12-4 and TRBJ2-7, with a weak D call TRBD2 (5 bases). The CDR3 length is 13 residues. V gave up 4 bases and J gave up 7 bases, with 14 bases separating them. DNA of the CDR3: TGTGCCAGCAGTTCATCGCGCTCGGGAGAGCAGTACTTC. It specifies CASSSSRSGEQYF.

The chain has TRBV20-1 and TRBJ1-5, with D perhaps TRBD1 (5 bases). Germline values: CDR1 DFQATT, CDR2 SNEGSKA (reference sequence). Trimming removed 1 base at V and 5 bases at J, with 12 bases between. The CDR3 spans 14 residues. The CDR3 sequence: CSARGARGDQPQHF. The CDR3 DNA reads as TGCAGTGCTAGAGGGGCCCGGGGGGATCAGCCCCAGCATTTT.

This clonotype was counted at least ten times. This chain links TRBV7-2 with TRBJ2-4, with 8 bases aligning to TRBD1. The V segment lost 2 bases and the J segment 6 bases; nucleotides outside the gene matches: 3. The CDR3 is 14 residues long. Germline CDR1 SGHTA, CDR2 FQGNSA. CDR3 loop: CASSLIGQGNIQYF. Here the CDR3 DNA reads TGTGCCAGCAGCTTAATTGGACAGGGAAACATTCAGTACTTC.

Ten or more counts support this clonotype. The J gene is TRBJ1-1, the V gene TRBV2, with 10 positions matching TRBD1. Germline V lookup: CDR1 SNHLY, CDR2 FYNNEI. The CDR3 sequence is 14 residues long. J was trimmed by 5 bases and V by 5 bases; bases with no gene match: 5. The CDR3 bases are TGTGCCAGCAGTCCGGGACAGGGGTTGACTGAAGCTTTCTTT. Translating it yields CASSPGQGLTEAFF. Using reference TRBV2 and TRBJ1-1 for the parts outside the CDR3, the full variable domain is EPEVTQTPSHQVTQMGQEVILRCVPISNHLYFYWYRQILGQKVEFLVSFYNNEISEKSEIFDDQFSVERPDGSNFTLKIRSTKLEDSAMYFCASSPGQGLTEAFFGQGTRLTVV.

CDR3 sequence reads: CASSPLAGEETQYF. DNA of the CDR3: TGTGCCAGCAGTCCTCTAGCGGGAGAAGAGACCCAGTACTTC. The chain is built from TRBV12-3 or TRBV12-4 and TRBJ2-5; 10 nucleotides line up with TRBD2. The CDR3 sequence is 14 residues long. V shed 5 bases, J shed 3 bases, and the junction held 3 bases outside the gene matches.

The chain combines TRBV20-1 with TRBJ1-1, with D uncertain. Germline V gene data show CDR1 as DFQATT and CDR2 as SNEGSKA (reference sequence). This CDR3 has 11 amino acids. V was shortened by 4 bases and J by 7 bases, with 10 bases between the two germline ends. The CDR3 region is CSAIPMGEAFF. DNA for the CDR3: TGCAGTGCTATCCCGATGGGTGAAGCTTTCTTT.